The 32 T cell receptor beta chains in this list originate from one sample, sequenced in a study of blood T cell repertoires in COVID-19 (dated by TCRdb to the early 2020s). Receptor libraries were prepared by the immunoSEQ multiplex PCR assay. The immuneACCESS repertoire file appears here via TCRdb, limited to in-frame rearrangements. These files lack a portion of the clones; in checked studies, under half of the deficit traces to unresolved V genes, and the cause of the others is not known. In all, the sample holds more than 100,000 clones, and over 60% of those were seen once. The top ten clonotypes cover about 4% of the sample. The specimen sequenced was peripheral blood. Receptors originate from a woman at least 80 years old with acute or convalescent COVID-19.

V gene TRBV5-1 combines with J gene TRBJ2-1, with 11 bases lining up with TRBD2. The length of the CDR3 is 14 residues. The germline V gene encodes CDR1 SGHRS and CDR2 YFSETQ. With V trimmed by 4 bases and J by 7 bases, 4 bases remained unmatched. CDR3 sequence reads: CASSPLAGVNEQFF. CDR3 DNA sequence: TGCGCCAGCAGCCCACTAGCGGGGGTGAATGAGCAGTTCTTC.

The genes are TRBV5-6 and TRBJ2-4; 12 bases are a match to TRBD1. Germline CDR1 reads SGHDT; CDR2 reads YYEEEE. The V gene end was trimmed by 1 base and the J gene end by 6 bases; junction bases not matched to a gene: 5. The length of the CDR3 is 16 residues. CDR3 bases: TGTGCCAGCAGCTTGAGGGGACAGGGGGCCGGAAACATTCAGTACTTC. Its protein product is CASSLRGQGAGNIQYF.

The chain has TRBV29-1 and TRBJ2-7; 7 bases match TRBD1. Germline trimming cut 6 bases from V and 2 bases from J; bases unmatched to any gene: 13. CDR1 and CDR2 (germline): SQVTM, ANQGSEA. This CDR3 is 15 amino acids long. The CDR3 sequence is CSVWAGRGFAYEQYF. The CDR3 DNA follows: TGCAGCGTCTGGGCGGGCAGGGGGTTTGCCTACGAGCAGTACTTC.

This clone is a singleton in its sample. The chain recombines TRBV4-3 with TRBJ1-2, with 8 bases fitting TRBD1. V trimming: 4 bases; J trimming: 13 bases; junction bases outside the gene matches: 14. Germline assignment: CDR1 LGHNA and CDR2 YSLEER. This CDR3 comprises 14 residues. The CDR3 nucleotides are TGCGCCAGCAGCCTATCCGGGACAGGATCTTACCGCACCTTC. As protein: CASSLSGTGSYRTF.

CDR3 sequence: CAISNPYNISSGANVLTF. CDR3 DNA sequence: TGTGCCATTTCCAATCCCTATAATATATCCTCTGGGGCCAACGTCCTGACTTTC. This chain links TRBV7-9 with TRBJ2-6; D remains unclear. V was cut by 10 bases and J by 0 bases, with 22 bases left in between. Germline CDR1 reads SEHNR; CDR2 reads FQNEAQ (reference sequence). The CDR3 is 18 amino acids.

The rearrangement links TRBV2 to TRBJ2-5; 7 positions agree with TRBD2. Trimming at V came to 7 bases and at J to 5 bases, leaving 4 bases not matched to a gene. This CDR3 region has 12 residues. The germline V gene has CDR1 SNHLY and CDR2 FYNNEI. The CDR3 sequence is CASKTSVETQYF. The CDR3 DNA reads TGTGCCAGCAAAACTAGCGTGGAGACCCAGTACTTC.

The chain is built from TRBV13 and TRBJ2-7; 7 bases fit TRBD1. Germline V lookup: CDR1 PRHDT, CDR2 FYEKMQ (reference sequence). V gave up 2 bases and J gave up 6 bases; unmatched junction bases: 7. The CDR3 runs 14 residues. CDR3 sequence: CASSLFRTGSEQYF. The DNA for the CDR3 is TGTGCCAGCAGCTTATTCCGGACAGGAAGCGAGCAGTACTTC.

The chain joins TRBV7-2 to TRBJ2-5; 10 positions agree with TRBD2. The length of the CDR3 is 17 residues. CDR1 and CDR2 (germline): SGHTA, FQGNSA. V lost 5 bases and J lost 5; bases outside the gene matches: 14. The CDR3 is CASSRRASGGAEETQYF. The CDR3 DNA follows: TGTGCCAGCAGCCGTCGGGCCAGCGGGGGGGCCGAGGAGACCCAGTACTTC.

The J gene is TRBJ2-7, the V gene TRBV28, with a tentative D call TRBD2 (6 bases). Per the germline V gene, CDR1 is MDHEN and CDR2 is SYDVKM. Between the trimmed V and J ends, which lost 3 bases and 6 bases, there was a span of 15 bases. This CDR3 contains 14 residues. The CDR3 DNA is TGTGCCAGCAGTTTTGCTAGCGCCCGATCCGAGCAGTACTTC. Translation gives CASSFASARSEQYF.

The gene calls are TRBV9 and TRBJ1-3; 7 nucleotides line up with TRBD1. CDR3 length equals 17 residues. Germline V gene lookup returns CDR1 SGDLS and CDR2 YYNGEE. With V trimmed by 0 bases and J by 0 bases, 6 bases remained unmatched. Written as DNA, the CDR3 is TGTGCCAGCAGCGTAGCCCCTGGGACAGTCTCTGGAAACACCATATATTTT. Its protein product is CASSVAPGTVSGNTIYF.

The rearrangement uses TRBV6-5 and TRBJ2-3; D possibly corresponds to TRBD1 (6 bases). V gave up 8 bases and J gave up 0 bases, with 12 bases separating them. The CDR3 runs to 14 residues. Germline V gene data show CDR1 as MNHEY and CDR2 as SVGAGI. The CDR3 protein is CASQGITSTDTQYF. DNA for the CDR3: TGTGCCAGCCAGGGGATTACTAGCACAGATACGCAGTATTTT.

The chain employs TRBV4-1 and TRBJ2-1; D not resolved. The ends were cut back, 1 base at V and 2 bases at J, with 21 bases in the middle. The germline CDR1 and CDR2 sequences are MGHRA and YSYEKL. The CDR3 extends over 19 amino acids. The CDR3 here is CASSQGSHPRQVTYNEQFF. The CDR3 coding sequence is TGCGCCAGCAGCCAAGGTTCTCATCCCCGTCAGGTGACCTACAATGAGCAGTTCTTC.

The V call is TRBV4-1, the J call TRBJ2-2, with D unresolved. Between the trimmed V and J ends, which lost 2 bases and 5 bases, there was a span of 9 bases. Germline V gene lookup returns CDR1 MGHRA and CDR2 YSYEKL. The CDR3 sequence is 14 residues long. The CDR3 DNA is TGCGCCAGCAGCCAACTTAGTTATACCGGGGAGCTGTTTTTT. Encoded protein: CASSQLSYTGELFF.

V gene TRBV9 combines with J gene TRBJ2-3; 9 bases map to TRBD2. The CDR3 loop spans 16 amino acids. The V gene end was trimmed by 2 bases and the J gene end by 1 base; junction bases not matched to a gene: 5. Germline CDR1 is SGDLS and CDR2 is YYNGEE. The CDR3 DNA follows: TGTGCCAGCAGCGTGAGTATAGCGGGAGGCACAGATACGCAGTATTTT. The encoded protein is CASSVSIAGGTDTQYF.

The genes are TRBV19 and TRBJ2-7; TRBD1 matches at 7 bases. The CDR3 is 19 amino acids. CDR1 and CDR2 (germline): LNHDA, SQIVND (reference sequence). The V gene end was trimmed by 0 bases and the J gene end by 3 bases; junction bases not matched to a gene: 17. CDR3 DNA: TGTGCCAGTAGTATAGATCTGAAGGGGGCCCCCCCGGTTGACTACGAGCAGTACTTC. Translated: CASSIDLKGAPPVDYEQYF.

The chain carries TRBV28 and TRBJ1-6; D not certain. The CDR3 runs to 15 residues. Trimming shortened V by 8 bases and J by 7 bases, and 18 bases separated the two germline ends. Germline V gives CDR1 MDHEN, CDR2 SYDVKM. The CDR3 DNA reads as TGTGCCAGCTCTGCCCGGGCCACGGGGAATTCACCCCTCCACTTT. Encoded protein: CASSARATGNSPLHF.

The chain carries TRBV5-1 and TRBJ2-3; TRBD2 agrees at 10 bases. The V gene end was trimmed by 1 base and the J gene end by 1 base; junction bases not matched to a gene: 6. The germline V gene has CDR1 SGHRS and CDR2 YFSETQ. The CDR3 sequence is 17 residues long. The CDR3 spells CASSLTLAGTGTDTQYF. CDR3 in DNA: TGCGCCAGCAGCTTGACACTAGCGGGGACCGGCACAGATACGCAGTATTTT.

The chain combines TRBV3-1 (or the pseudogene TRBV3-2) with TRBJ1-2; the D gene is possibly TRBD1 (5 bases). Germline V gene data show CDR1 as LGHDT and CDR2 as YNNKEL (reference sequence). This CDR3 region has 13 residues. The ends were cut back, 4 bases at V and 4 bases at J, with 10 bases in the middle. The DNA for the CDR3 is TGTGCCAGCAGCCTAGCAGGGCTCTATGGCTACACCTTC. This translates into CASSLAGLYGYTF.

This chain connects TRBV7-8 to TRBJ2-1, with a tentative D call TRBD2 (6 bases). Trimming stripped 2 bases from V and 5 bases from J, with 13 bases between. CDR3 size: 15 residues. In germline, CDR1 is SGHVS, CDR2 FQNEAQ. The chain's CDR3 is CASSLPAGSNNEQFF. In DNA, the CDR3 is TGTGCCAGCAGCTTACCTGCGGGGAGTAACAATGAGCAGTTCTTC.

The CDR3 reads CASSLTSGGVSYEQYF. In DNA form, the CDR3 reads TGTGCCAGCAGTCTAACTAGCGGGGGCGTCTCCTACGAGCAGTACTTC. The rearrangement joins TRBV6-2 or TRBV6-3 to TRBJ2-7, with 11 bases that match TRBD2. The V segment lost 5 bases and the J segment 0 bases; nucleotides outside the gene matches: 6. The V gene's germline CDR1 is MNHEY and CDR2 SVGEGT. The CDR3 is made up of 16 amino acids.

This clone was detected a few times. This chain uses TRBV3-1 (or the pseudogene TRBV3-2) with TRBJ1-1; no clear D. V was trimmed by 4 bases and J by 1 base, leaving 13 bases between them. The CDR3 contains 15 residues. From germline, CDR1 is LGHDT and CDR2 YNNKEL (reference sequence). Written as DNA, the CDR3 is TGTGCCAGCAGCCTTCAAGGACTATCGAACACTGAAGCTTTCTTT. Encoded protein: CASSLQGLSNTEAFF.

This chain uses TRBV7-9 with TRBJ1-5; D is unclear. The germline V and J ends were trimmed by 3 bases and 5 bases, with 8 bases remaining between them. Germline assignment: CDR1 SEHNR and CDR2 FQNEAQ (reference sequence). CDR3 length: 13 amino acids. CDR3: CASSFSGYQPQHF. For the CDR3, the DNA is TGTGCCAGCAGCTTTTCAGGTTATCAGCCCCAGCATTTT.

The rearrangement uses TRBV28 and TRBJ2-2; TRBD2 agrees at 13 bases. The CDR3 is 17 residues long. Germline CDR1 MDHEN, CDR2 SYDVKM. With 2 bases clipped from V and 6 bases from J, the junction kept 6 bases outside the gene matches. The CDR3 nucleotides read TGTGCCAGCAGTTTAACTAGCGGGAGGGCCGTTGCCGGGGAGCTGTTTTTT. It is translated as CASSLTSGRAVAGELFF. The full variable domain, its missing parts supplied by reference TRBV28 and TRBJ2-2, is DVKVTQSSRYLVKRTGEKVFLECVQDMDHENMFWYRQDPGLGLRLIYFSYDVKMKEKGDIPEGYSVSREKKERFSLILESASTNQTSMYLCASSLTSGRAVAGELFFGEGSRLTVL.

This clone was seen once. V usage is TRBV9 and J usage is TRBJ2-1, with 12 bases aligning to TRBD2. Losses at the gene ends were 4 bases for V and 14 bases for J; bases not matched to a gene: 10. This CDR3 has 14 amino acids. Looked up from germline, CDR1 is SGDLS and CDR2 is YYNGEE. This CDR3 reads CASSPGLAGGQEFF. As DNA, the CDR3 is TGTGCCAGCAGCCCTGGGCTAGCGGGAGGGCAGGAGTTCTTC.

The genes are TRBV5-1 and TRBJ1-2; no definite D call. Germline V lookup: CDR1 SGHRS, CDR2 YFSETQ. This CDR3 has 13 amino acids. Trimming took 0 bases from V and 4 from J, leaving 7 bases between them. The CDR3, as DNA: TGCGCCAGCAGCTTGGTCAGTGGCTATGGCTACACCTTC. It codes for CASSLVSGYGYTF.

The chain links TRBV30 to TRBJ2-3; 10 bases match TRBD1. CDR3 length: 15 amino acids. After removal of 3 bases from V and 3 bases from J, the junction contained 6 bases not matched to a gene. Germline V gene data show CDR1 as GTSNPN and CDR2 as SVGIG (reference sequence). The CDR3 bases are TGTGCCTGGAGAATTCAGGGACAGGGGACAGATACGCAGTATTTT. This gives the protein CAWRIQGQGTDTQYF. Using reference TRBV30 and TRBJ2-3 for the parts outside the CDR3, the full variable domain is SQTIHQWPATLVQPVGSPLSLECTVEGTSNPNLYWYRQAAGRGLQLLFYSVGIGQISSEVPQNLSASRPQDRQFILSSKKLLLSDSGFYLCAWRIQGQGTDTQYFGPGTRLTVL.

The chain links TRBV7-9 to TRBJ2-7, with D perhaps matching TRBD1 (6 bases). Germline V lookup: CDR1 SEHNR, CDR2 FQNEAQ (reference sequence). V lost 5 bases, J lost 2 bases, and 10 bases lay in between. The CDR3 is 13 amino acids. In DNA form, the CDR3 reads TGTGCCAGCAGCGTCGGGACAACCTACGAGCAGTACTTC. Translating gives CASSVGTTYEQYF.

This chain links TRBV11-2 with TRBJ1-1, with D possibly matching TRBD1 (5 bases). Between the trimmed V and J ends, which lost 5 bases and 1 base, there was a span of 11 bases. The germline V gene has CDR1 SGHAT and CDR2 FQNNGV. This CDR3 has 14 amino acids. The DNA for the CDR3 is TGTGCCAGCAGCCTAAGTCAGGGGAACACTGAAGCTTTCTTT. This gives the protein CASSLSQGNTEAFF.

This clone was counted many times. The gene calls are TRBV29-1 and TRBJ2-1; D possibly corresponds to TRBD2 (5 bases). Deletions cut 1 base from V and 7 bases from J, with 8 bases between. The CDR3 has 12 amino acids. Germline lookup yields CDR1 SQVTM and CDR2 ANQGSEA. The chain's CDR3 is CSVEGGSNEQFF. Written as DNA, the CDR3 is TGCAGCGTTGAAGGTGGGAGTAATGAGCAGTTCTTC.

The V gene is TRBV7-9, the J gene TRBJ2-1; 8 bases align to TRBD2. Germline CDR1 and CDR2: SEHNR and FQNEAQ (reference sequence). The CDR3 is made up of 17 amino acids. The junction had 9 bases not matched to a gene; V was cut back by 1 base and J by 4 bases. CDR3 DNA sequence: TGTGCCAGCAGCTTAGGGGCGAAGCGGGGGTCGTACAATGAGCAGTTCTTC. It specifies CASSLGAKRGSYNEQFF.

This clone was seen once. The V and J genes are TRBV12-3 or TRBV12-4 and TRBJ2-1; the D gene is possibly TRBD1 (6 bases). The V gene lost 9 bases and the J gene lost 6 bases, with 15 bases spanning the gap. The CDR3 consists of 13 residues. The CDR3 loop is CASRQVGSNEQFF. The CDR3 DNA reads as TGTGCCAGTCGACAGGTTGGCTCCAATGAGCAGTTCTTC.

The V call is TRBV3-1 (or the pseudogene TRBV3-2), the J call TRBJ1-2; D may be TRBD1 (5 bases). The CDR3 sequence is 11 residues long. Trimming took 1 base from V and 8 from J, leaving 5 bases between them. CDR1 LGHDT and CDR2 YNNKEL come from the germline V gene (reference sequence). In DNA form, the CDR3 reads TGTGCCAGCAGCCAAGGGGGCGGCTACACCTTC. Translating it yields CASSQGGGYTF.